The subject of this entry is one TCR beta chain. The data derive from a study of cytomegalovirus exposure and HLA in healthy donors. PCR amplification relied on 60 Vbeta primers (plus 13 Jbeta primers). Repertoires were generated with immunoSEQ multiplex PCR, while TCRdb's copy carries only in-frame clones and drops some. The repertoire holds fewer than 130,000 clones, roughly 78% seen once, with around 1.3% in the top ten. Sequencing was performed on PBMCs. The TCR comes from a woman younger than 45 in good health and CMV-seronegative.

The CDR3 DNA follows: TGTGCCAGCAGTTTTAGCAGGAAGGGGGCAGATAATGAAAAACTGTTTTTT. This codes for CASSFSRKGADNEKLFF. This chain joins TRBV28 and TRBJ1-4; 7 nucleotides agree with TRBD1. J was trimmed by 4 bases and V by 3 bases; bases with no gene match: 11. The length of the CDR3 is 17 residues. The germline gives CDR1 MDHEN, CDR2 SYDVKM.